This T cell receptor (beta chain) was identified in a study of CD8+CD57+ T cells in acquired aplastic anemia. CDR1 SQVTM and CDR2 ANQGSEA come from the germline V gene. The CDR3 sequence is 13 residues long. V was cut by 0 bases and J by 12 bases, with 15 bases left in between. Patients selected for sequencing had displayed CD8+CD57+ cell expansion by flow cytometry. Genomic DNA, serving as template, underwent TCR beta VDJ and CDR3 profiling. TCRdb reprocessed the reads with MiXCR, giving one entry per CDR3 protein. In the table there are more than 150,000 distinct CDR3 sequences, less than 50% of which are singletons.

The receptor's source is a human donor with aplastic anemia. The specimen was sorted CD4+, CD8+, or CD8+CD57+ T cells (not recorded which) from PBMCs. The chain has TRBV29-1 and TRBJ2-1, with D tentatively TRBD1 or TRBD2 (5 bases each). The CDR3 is CSVEDGAAGGQFF. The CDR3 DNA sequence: TGCAGCGTTGAAGATGGTGCGGCTGGGGGGCAGTTCTTC.